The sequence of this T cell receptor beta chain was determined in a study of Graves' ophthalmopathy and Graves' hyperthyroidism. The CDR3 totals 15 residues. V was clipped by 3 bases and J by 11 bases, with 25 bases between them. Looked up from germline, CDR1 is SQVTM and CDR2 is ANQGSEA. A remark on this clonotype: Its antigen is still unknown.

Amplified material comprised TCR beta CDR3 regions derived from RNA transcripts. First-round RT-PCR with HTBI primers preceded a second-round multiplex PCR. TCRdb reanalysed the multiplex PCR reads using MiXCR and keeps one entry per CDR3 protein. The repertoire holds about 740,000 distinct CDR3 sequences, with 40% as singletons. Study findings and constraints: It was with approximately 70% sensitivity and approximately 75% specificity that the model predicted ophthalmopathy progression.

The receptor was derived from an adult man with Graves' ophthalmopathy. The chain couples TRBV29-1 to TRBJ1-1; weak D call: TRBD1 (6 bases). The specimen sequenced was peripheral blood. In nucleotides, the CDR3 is TGCAGCGTTGACCCGACAGGTTCGAATACCGTGACGGCTTTCTTT. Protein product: CSVDPTGSNTVTAFF.